The following is a T cell receptor (beta chain) sequence with its context. Sequenced by immunoSEQ multiplex PCR; TCRdb stores in-frame clones only, minus some. The data show 42,000 or so clones, 75% to 90% seen once. This sample was taken from a study of OX40 agonist ivuxolimab in advanced cancers. Study context: The eligibility criteria allowed prior anti-PD-1, anti-PD-L1 or anti-CTLA-4 therapy, and about 40% had some.

Germline-derived CDR1 and CDR2 are MGHDK and SYGVNS. Trimming removed 3 bases from V and 0 bases from J; junction bases left unmatched: 2. The CDR3 runs 16 residues. The chain joins TRBV25-1 to TRBJ2-1; 10 bases are shared with TRBD1. This TCR came from an adult with an advanced solid tumor such as melanoma, head and neck, liver or kidney cancer. Material: CD4+ or CD8+ T cells sorted from blood, obtained in a trial of the OX40 agonist ivuxolimab. The CDR3 here is CASSDRTGGSYNEQFF. The CDR3 DNA sequence: TGTGCCAGCAGTGATCGGACAGGGGGCTCCTACAATGAGCAGTTCTTC. The whole variable domain, remainder taken from reference TRBV25-1 and TRBJ2-1, is EADIYQTPRYLVIGTGKKITLECSQTMGHDKMYWYQQDPGMELHLIHYSYGVNSTEKGDLSSESTVSRIRTEHFPLTLESARPSHTSQYLCASSDRTGGSYNEQFFGPGTRLTVL.